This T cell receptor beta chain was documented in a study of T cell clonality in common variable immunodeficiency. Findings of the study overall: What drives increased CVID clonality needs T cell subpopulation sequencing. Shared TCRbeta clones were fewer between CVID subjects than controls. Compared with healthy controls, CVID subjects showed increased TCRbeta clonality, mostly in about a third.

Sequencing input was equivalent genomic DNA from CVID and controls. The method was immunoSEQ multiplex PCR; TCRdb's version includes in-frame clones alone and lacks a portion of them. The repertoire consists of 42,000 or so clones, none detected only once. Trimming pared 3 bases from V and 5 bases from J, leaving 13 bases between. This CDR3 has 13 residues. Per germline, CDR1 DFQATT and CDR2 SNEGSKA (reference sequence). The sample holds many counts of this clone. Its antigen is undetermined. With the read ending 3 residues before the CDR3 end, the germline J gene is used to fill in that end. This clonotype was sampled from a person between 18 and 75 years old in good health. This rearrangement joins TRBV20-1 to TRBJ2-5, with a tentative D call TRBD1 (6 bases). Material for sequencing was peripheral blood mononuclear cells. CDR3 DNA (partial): TGCAGTGCTAGCGAAGGGGGACGGGAGACC. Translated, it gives CSASEGGRET. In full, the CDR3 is CSASEGGRETQYF.